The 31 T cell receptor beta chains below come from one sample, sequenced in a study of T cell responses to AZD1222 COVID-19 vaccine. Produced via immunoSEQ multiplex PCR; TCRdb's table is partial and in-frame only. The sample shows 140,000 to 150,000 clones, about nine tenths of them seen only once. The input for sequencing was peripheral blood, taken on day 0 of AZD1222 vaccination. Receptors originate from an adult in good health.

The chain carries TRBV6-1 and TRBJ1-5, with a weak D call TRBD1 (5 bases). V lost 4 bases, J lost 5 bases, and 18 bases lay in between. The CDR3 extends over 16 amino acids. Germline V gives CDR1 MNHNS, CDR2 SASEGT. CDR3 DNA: TGTGCCAGCAGTGCCCCGGTGGGGAGGGGCGATCAGCCCCAGCATTTT. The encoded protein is CASSAPVGRGDQPQHF.

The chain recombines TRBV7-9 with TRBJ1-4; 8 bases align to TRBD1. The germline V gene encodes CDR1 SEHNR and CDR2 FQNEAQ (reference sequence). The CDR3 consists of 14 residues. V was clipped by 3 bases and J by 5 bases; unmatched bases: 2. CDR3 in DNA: TGTGCCAGCAGCTTGGGACAGGAGAATGAAAAACTGTTTTTT. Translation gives CASSLGQENEKLFF. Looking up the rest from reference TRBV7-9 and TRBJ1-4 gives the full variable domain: DTGVSQNPRHKITKRGQNVTFRCDPISEHNRLYWYRQTLGQGPEFLTYFQNEAQLEKSRLLSDRFSAERPKGSFSTLEIQRTEQGDSAMYLCASSLGQENEKLFFGSGTQLSVL.

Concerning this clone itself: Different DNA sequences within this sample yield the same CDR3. The CDR3 DNA reads TGCGCCAGCAGCTTGGGGTTGGGAACCTACGAGCAGTACTTC. This translates into CASSLGLGTYEQYF. The rearrangement joins TRBV5-1 to TRBJ2-7; D not certain. V was cut by 0 bases and J by 2 bases, with 9 bases left in between. CDR3 length: 14 residues. Germline V gene data show CDR1 as SGHRS and CDR2 as YFSETQ.

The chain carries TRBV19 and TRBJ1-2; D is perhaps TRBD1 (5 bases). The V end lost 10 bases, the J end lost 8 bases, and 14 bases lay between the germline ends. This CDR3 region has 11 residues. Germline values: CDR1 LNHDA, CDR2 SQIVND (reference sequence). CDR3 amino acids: CATARGEGYTF. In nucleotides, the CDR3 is TGTGCCACCGCCCGAGGGGAAGGCTACACCTTC.

In DNA, the CDR3 is TGTGCCAGCAGTCGAGACAGGATACTGAGGGACACTGAAGCTTTCTTT. Translation: CASSRDRILRDTEAFF. This chain joins TRBV6-6 and TRBJ1-1, with D perhaps TRBD1 (6 bases). The V gene lost 5 bases and the J gene lost 3 bases, with 19 bases spanning the gap. The CDR3 has 16 residues. Looked up from germline, CDR1 is MNHNY and CDR2 is SVGAGI (reference sequence).

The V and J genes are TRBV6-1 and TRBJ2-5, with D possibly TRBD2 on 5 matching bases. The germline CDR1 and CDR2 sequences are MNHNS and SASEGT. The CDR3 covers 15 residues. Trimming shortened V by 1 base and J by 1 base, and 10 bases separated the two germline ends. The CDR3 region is CASSEVTGIQETQYF. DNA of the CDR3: TGTGCCAGCAGTGAAGTAACCGGGATCCAAGAGACCCAGTACTTC.

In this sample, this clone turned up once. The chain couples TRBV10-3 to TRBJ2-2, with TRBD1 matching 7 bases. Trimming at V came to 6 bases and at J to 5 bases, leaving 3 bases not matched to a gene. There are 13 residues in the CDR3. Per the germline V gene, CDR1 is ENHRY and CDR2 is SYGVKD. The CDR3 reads CAISRQGTGELFF. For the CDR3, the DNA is TGTGCCATCAGCCGACAGGGAACCGGGGAGCTGTTTTTT.

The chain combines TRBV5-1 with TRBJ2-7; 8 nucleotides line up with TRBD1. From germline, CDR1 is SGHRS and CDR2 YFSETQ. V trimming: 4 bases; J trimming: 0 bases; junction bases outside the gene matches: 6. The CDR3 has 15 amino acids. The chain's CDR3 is CASSETGGASYEQYF. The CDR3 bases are TGCGCCAGCAGCGAAACAGGGGGAGCCTCCTACGAGCAGTACTTC.

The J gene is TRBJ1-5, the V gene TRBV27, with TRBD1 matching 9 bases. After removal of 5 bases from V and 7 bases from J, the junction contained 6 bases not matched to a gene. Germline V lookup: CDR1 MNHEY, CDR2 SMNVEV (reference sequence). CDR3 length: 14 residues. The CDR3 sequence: CASSPGTGYQPQHF. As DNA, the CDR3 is TGTGCCAGCAGTCCTGGGACAGGGTACCAGCCCCAGCATTTT.

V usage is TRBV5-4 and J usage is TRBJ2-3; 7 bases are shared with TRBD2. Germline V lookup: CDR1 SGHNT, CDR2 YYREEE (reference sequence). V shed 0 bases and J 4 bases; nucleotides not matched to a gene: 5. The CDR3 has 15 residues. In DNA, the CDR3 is TGTGCCAGCAGCTTGGACACGGGAGGCGCAGATACGCAGTATTTT. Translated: CASSLDTGGADTQYF.

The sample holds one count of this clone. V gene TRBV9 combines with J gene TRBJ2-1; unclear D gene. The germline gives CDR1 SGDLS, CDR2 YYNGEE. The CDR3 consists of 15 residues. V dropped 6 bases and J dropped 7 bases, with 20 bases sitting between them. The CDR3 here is CASTPRALGLNEQFF. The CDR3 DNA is TGTGCCAGCACCCCCCGGGCCCTAGGGTTGAATGAGCAGTTCTTC.

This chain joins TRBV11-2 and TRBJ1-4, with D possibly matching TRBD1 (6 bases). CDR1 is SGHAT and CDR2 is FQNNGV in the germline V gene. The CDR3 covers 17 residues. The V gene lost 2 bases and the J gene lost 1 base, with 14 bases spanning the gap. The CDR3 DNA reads TGTGCCAGCAGCTTAACCCCAAGGACAGAAACTAATGAAAAACTGTTTTTT. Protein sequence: CASSLTPRTETNEKLFF.

The CDR3: CASSLFPRAEKLFF. In DNA, the CDR3 is TGTGCCAGCAGTTTATTCCCCAGGGCGGAAAAACTGTTTTTT. This chain uses TRBV27 with TRBJ1-4, with a weak D call TRBD1 (5 bases). This CDR3 spans 14 amino acids. Looked up from germline, CDR1 is MNHEY and CDR2 is SMNVEV (reference sequence). V was shortened by 1 base and J by 8 bases, with 11 bases between the two germline ends.

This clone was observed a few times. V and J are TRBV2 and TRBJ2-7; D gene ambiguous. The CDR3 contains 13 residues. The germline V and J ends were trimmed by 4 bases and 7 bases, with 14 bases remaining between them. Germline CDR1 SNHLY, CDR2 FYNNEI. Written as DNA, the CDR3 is TGTGCCAGCAGTGGTCCGATGGCAGGAGAGCAGTACTTC. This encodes CASSGPMAGEQYF.

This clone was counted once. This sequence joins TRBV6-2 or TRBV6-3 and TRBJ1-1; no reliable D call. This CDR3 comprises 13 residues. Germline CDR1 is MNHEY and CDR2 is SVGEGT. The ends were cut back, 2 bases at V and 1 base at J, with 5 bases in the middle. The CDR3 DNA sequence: TGTGCCAGCAGTTACACAAAGAACACTGAAGCTTTCTTT. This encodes CASSYTKNTEAFF.

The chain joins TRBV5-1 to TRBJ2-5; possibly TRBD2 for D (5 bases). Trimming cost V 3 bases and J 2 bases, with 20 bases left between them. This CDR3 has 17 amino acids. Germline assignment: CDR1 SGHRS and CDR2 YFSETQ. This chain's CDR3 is CASSSLPSSNRQETQYF. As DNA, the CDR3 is TGCGCCAGCAGCTCGTTACCGTCTAGCAATCGACAAGAGACCCAGTACTTC.

This CDR3 reads CSVRDQTYEQYF. The CDR3 region has the DNA TGCAGCGTTAGGGACCAAACCTACGAGCAGTACTTC. The J gene is TRBJ2-7, the V gene TRBV29-1, with D possibly being TRBD1 or TRBD2 (5 bases each). Deletions cut 5 bases from V and 2 bases from J, with 10 bases between. CDR3 length equals 12 residues. Germline V gene lookup returns CDR1 SQVTM and CDR2 ANQGSEA.

CDR3 sequence: CASSSAVGLDTIYF. The CDR3 DNA reads as TGTGCCAGCAGTTCGGCAGTCGGGTTGGACACCATATATTTT. The genes are TRBV28 and TRBJ1-3; D gene uncertain. Germline V gives CDR1 MDHEN, CDR2 SYDVKM. Trimming left V 4 bases short and J 8 bases short, with 15 bases between. The CDR3 covers 14 residues.

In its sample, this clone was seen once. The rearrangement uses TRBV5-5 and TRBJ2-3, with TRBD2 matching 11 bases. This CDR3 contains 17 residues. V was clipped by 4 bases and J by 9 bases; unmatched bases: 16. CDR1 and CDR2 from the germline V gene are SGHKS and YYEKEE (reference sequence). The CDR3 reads CASSALSGRAGDRTQYF. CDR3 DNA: TGTGCCAGCAGCGCCCTTAGCGGGAGGGCCGGAGATCGAACGCAGTATTTT.

Here the CDR3 DNA reads TGTGCCAGCAGCTTGGGGGTGACCGAGACTGGAAACACCATATATTTT. As protein: CASSLGVTETGNTIYF. V gene TRBV5-8 combines with J gene TRBJ1-3; no clear D gene. The ends were cut back, 0 bases at V and 2 bases at J, with 12 bases in the middle. Germline V gene data show CDR1 as SGHTS and CDR2 as YDEGEE. The CDR3 totals 16 residues.

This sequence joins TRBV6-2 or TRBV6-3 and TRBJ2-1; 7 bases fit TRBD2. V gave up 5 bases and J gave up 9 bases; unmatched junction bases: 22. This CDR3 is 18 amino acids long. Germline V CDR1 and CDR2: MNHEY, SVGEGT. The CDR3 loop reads CASSPGRPLAAHWGEQFF. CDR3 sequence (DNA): TGTGCCAGCAGTCCCGGACGACCCCTAGCGGCCCACTGGGGTGAGCAGTTCTTC.

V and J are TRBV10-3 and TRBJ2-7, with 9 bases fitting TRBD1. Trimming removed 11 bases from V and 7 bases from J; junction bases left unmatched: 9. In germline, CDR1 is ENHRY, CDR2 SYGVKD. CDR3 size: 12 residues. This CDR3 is CAGRGQGQEQYF. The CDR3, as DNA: TGTGCCGGCAGAGGACAGGGGCAAGAGCAGTACTTC.

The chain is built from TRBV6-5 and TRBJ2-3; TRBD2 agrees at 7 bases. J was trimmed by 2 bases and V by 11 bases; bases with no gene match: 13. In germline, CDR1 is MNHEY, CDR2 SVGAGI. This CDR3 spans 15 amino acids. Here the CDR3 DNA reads TGTGCCGCATGGAAAAAGCGGGAAACCACAGATACGCAGTATTTT. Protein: CAAWKKRETTDTQYF.

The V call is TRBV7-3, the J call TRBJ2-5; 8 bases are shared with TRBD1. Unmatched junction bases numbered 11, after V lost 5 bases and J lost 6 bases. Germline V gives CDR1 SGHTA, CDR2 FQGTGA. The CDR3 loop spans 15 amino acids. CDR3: CASSPGGRAGQTQYF. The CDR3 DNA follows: TGTGCCAGCAGCCCAGGGGGCAGGGCAGGCCAGACCCAGTACTTC.

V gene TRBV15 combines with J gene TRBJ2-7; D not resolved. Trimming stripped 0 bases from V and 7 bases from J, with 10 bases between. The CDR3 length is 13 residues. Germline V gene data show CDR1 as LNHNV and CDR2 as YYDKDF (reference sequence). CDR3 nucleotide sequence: TGTGCCACCAGCAGAGACTCCCGCGGTGAGCAGTACTTC. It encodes CATSRDSRGEQYF.

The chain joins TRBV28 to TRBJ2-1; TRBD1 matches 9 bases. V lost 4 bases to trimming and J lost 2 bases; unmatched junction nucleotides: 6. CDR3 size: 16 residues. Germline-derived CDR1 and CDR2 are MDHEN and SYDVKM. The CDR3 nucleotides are TGTGCCAGCAGTTCATACAGGGGGCAACCCTACAATGAGCAGTTCTTC. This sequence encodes CASSSYRGQPYNEQFF.

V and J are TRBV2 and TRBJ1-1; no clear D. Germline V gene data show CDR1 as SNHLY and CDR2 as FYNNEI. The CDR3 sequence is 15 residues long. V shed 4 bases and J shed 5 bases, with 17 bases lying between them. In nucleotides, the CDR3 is TGTGCCAGCAGTGGAGACTCAGGAGAGTGGACTGAAGCTTTCTTT. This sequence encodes CASSGDSGEWTEAFF.

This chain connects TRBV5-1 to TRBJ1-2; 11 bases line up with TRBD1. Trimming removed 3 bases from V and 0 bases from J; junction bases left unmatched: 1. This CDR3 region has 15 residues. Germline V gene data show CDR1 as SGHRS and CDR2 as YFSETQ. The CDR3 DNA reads TGCGCCAGCAGCTGGACAGGGGGCACTAACTATGGCTACACCTTC. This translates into CASSWTGGTNYGYTF. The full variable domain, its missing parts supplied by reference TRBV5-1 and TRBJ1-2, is KAGVTQTPRYLIKTRGQQVTLSCSPISGHRSVSWYQQTPGQGLQFLFEYFSETQRNKGNFPGRFSGRQFSNSRSEMNVSTLELGDSALYLCASSWTGGTNYGYTFGSGTRLTVV.

The CDR3 reads CATSGPSGKGSNQPQHF. CDR3 in DNA: TGTGCCACCAGTGGCCCCTCGGGGAAGGGGAGCAATCAGCCCCAGCATTTT. V is TRBV24-1 and J is TRBJ1-5; D perhaps matches TRBD1 (5 bases). The CDR3 totals 17 residues. V was trimmed by 5 bases and J by 1 base, leaving 17 bases between them. The germline V gene encodes CDR1 KGHDR and CDR2 SFDVKD.

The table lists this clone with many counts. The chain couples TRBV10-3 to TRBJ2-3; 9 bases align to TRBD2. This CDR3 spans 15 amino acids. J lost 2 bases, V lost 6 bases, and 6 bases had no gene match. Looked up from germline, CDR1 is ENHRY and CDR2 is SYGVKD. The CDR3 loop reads CAISTSGRATDTQYF. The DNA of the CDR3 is TGTGCCATCAGCACTAGCGGGCGGGCCACAGATACGCAGTATTTT.

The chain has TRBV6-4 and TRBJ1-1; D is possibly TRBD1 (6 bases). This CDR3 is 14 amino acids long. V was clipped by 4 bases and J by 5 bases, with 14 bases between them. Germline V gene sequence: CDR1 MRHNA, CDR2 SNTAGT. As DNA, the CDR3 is TGTGCCAGCAGTGCCGACAGGCAAAGTACTGAAGCTTTCTTT. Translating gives CASSADRQSTEAFF.